One and the same sample provided the 31 T cell receptor beta chains below, sequenced in a study of identical twins. One entry per CDR3 protein results from TCRdb running MiXCR on the 5' RACE reads. This table has about 530,000 distinct CDR3 sequences, approximately 20% appearing once. These sequences were also reported in another study, on yellow fever vaccine responses in identical twins.

Sequenced input: CD4+ T cells sorted from blood. Every receptor here comes from a woman between 18 and 30 years old in good health.

This clonotype was observed a few times. The genes are TRBV5-1 and TRBJ2-3; 9 bases map to TRBD2. This CDR3 is built from 17 residues. V trimming: 0 bases; J trimming: 5 bases; junction bases outside the gene matches: 10. Germline-derived CDR1 and CDR2 are SGHRS and YFSETQ. The CDR3 loop reads CASSLATAGGVRDTQYF. Written as DNA, the CDR3 is TGCGCCAGCAGCTTGGCCACAGCGGGGGGTGTTAGAGATACGCAGTATTTT.

This chain joins TRBV12-3 or TRBV12-4 and TRBJ2-7; TRBD1 might be the D (6 bases). V was clipped by 3 bases and J by 4 bases, with 13 bases between them. The CDR3 extends over 14 amino acids. The CDR3, as DNA: TGTGCCAGCAGTTTGAGGAACAGGGAGTACGAGCAGTACTTC. Encoded protein: CASSLRNREYEQYF.

This chain links TRBV7-7 with TRBJ2-5; maybe TRBD1 (6 bases). This CDR3 is 14 amino acids long. The V end was cut by 5 bases, the J end by 7 bases, with 17 bases between. The germline gives CDR1 SSHAT, CDR2 FNYEAQ (reference sequence). This CDR3 is CASSPPGHEGTQYF. The DNA for the CDR3 is TGTGCCAGCAGCCCGCCGGGACATGAAGGGACCCAGTACTTC.

This clonotype has at least ten counts. The chain carries TRBV5-5 and TRBJ2-7, with a possible D match to TRBD1 (6 bases). The CDR3 is made up of 12 amino acids. The V gene lost 1 base and the J gene lost 4 bases, with 6 bases spanning the gap. Germline lookup yields CDR1 SGHKS and CDR2 YYEKEE (reference sequence). The CDR3: CASSLQGYEQYV. The CDR3 region has the DNA TGTGCCAGCAGCTTGCAGGGGTACGAGCAGTACGTC.

The chain combines TRBV20-1 with TRBJ2-5, with D perhaps matching TRBD2 (6 bases). V was pared by 6 bases and J by 5 bases, with 13 bases between. Germline CDR1 and CDR2: DFQATT and SNEGSKA (reference sequence). The CDR3 totals 12 residues. This chain's CDR3 is CSAFSSAETQYF. DNA for the CDR3: TGCAGTGCCTTCTCTAGCGCCGAGACCCAGTACTTC.

The rearrangement joins TRBV2 to TRBJ2-1; D is unresolved. The V and J ends lost 6 bases and 9 bases respectively, with 15 bases between them. CDR3 length: 13 residues. From germline, CDR1 is SNHLY and CDR2 FYNNEI. As DNA, the CDR3 is TGTGCCAGCAGCCCTAGTAGCCGCGGTGAGCAGTTCTTC. Its translation is CASSPSSRGEQFF.

This chain connects TRBV2 to TRBJ2-2, with unresolved D. Germline V lookup: CDR1 SNHLY, CDR2 FYNNEI. The length of the CDR3 is 15 residues. The V end was cut by 8 bases, the J end by 7 bases, with 20 bases between. CDR3 sequence (DNA): TGTGCCAGCGAAGCAAATAGCCTCCATGGCGGGGAGCTGTTTTTT. Its translation is CASEANSLHGGELFF.

This clonotype was detected only a few times. V gene TRBV4-1 combines with J gene TRBJ2-4; TRBD2 agrees at 8 bases. CDR3 length equals 17 residues. Germline CDR1 reads MGHRA; CDR2 reads YSYEKL. J gave up 3 bases and V 1 base, and 8 bases lay outside the gene matches. DNA for the CDR3: TGCGCCAGCAGCCAAGGATTTACTAGCGGTGGCAAAAACATTCAGTACTTC. Translation: CASSQGFTSGGKNIQYF.

This clonotype turned up a few times. The chain uses TRBV12-3 or TRBV12-4 and TRBJ2-3, with a possible D match to TRBD1 (5 bases). Between the trimmed V and J ends, which lost 3 bases and 2 bases, there was a span of 9 bases. This CDR3 comprises 14 residues. CDR3 nucleotides: TGTGCCAGCAGTTTTGGGGCAGCCACAGATACGCAGTATTTT. It codes for CASSFGAATDTQYF.

The chain joins TRBV20-1 to TRBJ2-1; 10 nucleotides agree with TRBD2. V lost 6 bases, J lost 11 bases, and 13 bases stayed unmatched. The germline CDR1 and CDR2 sequences are DFQATT and SNEGSKA (reference sequence). The CDR3 consists of 14 residues. CDR3 nucleotides: TGCAGTGCGGATCGGACTAGCGGATCAAGTAAGCAGTTCTTC. This translates into CSADRTSGSSKQFF.

This chain connects TRBV10-3 to TRBJ1-5, with D hard to call. The germline CDR1 and CDR2 sequences are ENHRY and SYGVKD. The CDR3 loop spans 13 amino acids. The V gene lost 0 bases and the J gene lost 4 bases, with 4 bases spanning the gap. The CDR3 DNA reads as TGTGCCATCAGTGAGTCGGAGAATCAGCCCCAGCATTTT. Translation gives CAISESENQPQHF.

There are a few counts of this clonotype. The genes are TRBV29-1 and TRBJ2-1; D is unclear. The CDR3 covers 13 residues. With 2 bases removed from V and 8 bases from J, the gap between germline ends came to 13 bases. The germline V gene has CDR1 SQVTM and CDR2 ANQGSEA. CDR3 amino acids: CSVERQTFHEQFF. CDR3 in DNA: TGCAGCGTTGAACGGCAGACTTTCCATGAGCAGTTCTTC.

This clonotype was counted once. The chain joins TRBV27 to TRBJ1-6; tentative D call: TRBD1 (6 bases). The CDR3 spans 15 residues. Germline V gene data show CDR1 as MNHEY and CDR2 as SMNVEV (reference sequence). Trimming shortened V by 5 bases and J by 7 bases, and 15 bases separated the two germline ends. In DNA, the CDR3 is TGTGCCAGCAGTACCCAGGGGTTGAAGAATTCACCCCTCCACTTT. Translating it yields CASSTQGLKNSPLHF.

This clonotype has a handful of counts. V is TRBV10-3 and J is TRBJ2-1, with D perhaps matching TRBD2 (6 bases). V gave up 2 bases and J gave up 12 bases, with 8 bases separating them. This CDR3 is 11 amino acids long. CDR1 ENHRY and CDR2 SYGVKD come from the germline V gene. CDR3 sequence: CAISERERQFF. The CDR3 DNA reads as TGTGCCATCAGTGAGCGGGAGCGGCAGTTCTTC.

This clonotype was seen once. The V and J genes are TRBV14 and TRBJ2-2; unclear D gene. The germline V gene encodes CDR1 SGHDN and CDR2 FVKESK. This CDR3 contains 13 residues. Deletions cut 2 bases from V and 4 bases from J, with 5 bases between. Here the CDR3 reads CASSQQSTGELFF. CDR3 nucleotides: TGTGCCAGCAGCCAACAGTCCACCGGGGAGCTGTTTTTT.

The chain carries TRBV18 and TRBJ2-1, with a tentative D call TRBD1 (5 bases). Germline V gene data show CDR1 as KGHSH and CDR2 as LQKENI. Trimming left V 3 bases short and J 4 bases short, with 25 bases between. This CDR3 region has 19 residues. The CDR3 is CASSPGPAERPTMYNEQFF. The DNA of the CDR3 is TGTGCCAGCTCACCGGGGCCGGCGGAAAGGCCGACAATGTACAATGAGCAGTTCTTC. Complete variable domain (other parts from reference TRBV18 and TRBJ2-1): NAGVMQNPRHLVRRRGQEARLRCSPMKGHSHVYWYRQLPEEGLKFMVYLQKENIIDESGMPKERFSAEFPKEGPSILRIQQVVRGDSAAYFCASSPGPAERPTMYNEQFFGPGTRLTVL.

This clonotype was seen a few times. The J gene is TRBJ2-2, the V gene TRBV5-1, with 12 bases lining up with TRBD2. Germline V gene data show CDR1 as SGHRS and CDR2 as YFSETQ. The CDR3 has 16 amino acids. Losses at the gene ends were 4 bases for V and 6 bases for J; bases not matched to a gene: 7. CDR3 amino acids: CASSMRTSGVAGELFF. In DNA form, the CDR3 reads TGCGCCAGCAGCATGAGGACTAGCGGGGTCGCCGGGGAGCTGTTTTTT.

This clonotype was detected many times. This chain uses TRBV12-3 or TRBV12-4 with TRBJ2-3; 7 bases map to TRBD2. After removal of 4 bases from V and 4 bases from J, the junction contained 8 bases not matched to a gene. The CDR3 consists of 15 residues. The CDR3 nucleotides read TGTGCCAGCAGTTCCGGGACTAAGGTCTCAGATACGCAGTATTTT. Its protein is CASSSGTKVSDTQYF.

The rearrangement uses TRBV27 and TRBJ1-6, with D possibly TRBD1 on 6 matching bases. CDR3 length: 16 amino acids. Germline V gene sequence: CDR1 MNHEY, CDR2 SMNVEV (reference sequence). Trimming left V 4 bases short and J 8 bases short, with 18 bases between. CDR3 amino acids: CASSSREGGWYSPLHF. The CDR3 region has the DNA TGTGCCAGCAGTTCCCGCGAAGGGGGGTGGTATTCACCCCTCCACTTT.

The rearrangement uses TRBV28 and TRBJ2-7, with TRBD1 matching 8 bases. Germline V gene sequence: CDR1 MDHEN, CDR2 SYDVKM. CDR3 length: 15 amino acids. J gave up 3 bases and V 6 bases, and 10 bases lay outside the gene matches. The CDR3 DNA reads TGTGCCAGCAGCTCTCCGACAGGGGTCGACTACGAGCAGTACGTC. This codes for CASSSPTGVDYEQYV.

The rearrangement uses TRBV20-1 and TRBJ2-1, with D hard to call. The ends were cut back, 4 bases at V and 3 bases at J, with 16 bases in the middle. Germline V gene lookup returns CDR1 DFQATT and CDR2 SNEGSKA (reference sequence). The CDR3 consists of 15 residues. The CDR3 DNA sequence: TGCAGTGCTAACCCGACCATCACGAACTACAATGAGCAGTTCTTC. Protein product: CSANPTITNYNEQFF.

The chain employs TRBV6-2 or TRBV6-3 and TRBJ2-1, with 8 bases identical to TRBD1. The CDR3 has 16 amino acids. The V segment lost 2 bases and the J segment 10 bases; nucleotides outside the gene matches: 13. The germline V gene encodes CDR1 MNHEY and CDR2 SVGEGT. The CDR3 reads CASSYLALLQGGEQFF. Here the CDR3 DNA reads TGTGCCAGCAGTTACCTTGCTCTTCTACAGGGGGGCGAGCAGTTCTTC.

The chain combines TRBV5-6 with TRBJ2-1, with D uncertain. Germline lookup yields CDR1 SGHDT and CDR2 YYEEEE. The CDR3 consists of 17 residues. Trimming stripped 4 bases from V and 4 bases from J, with 21 bases between. The CDR3 spells CASSPGKGLSIYNEQFF. DNA for the CDR3: TGTGCCAGCAGCCCCGGAAAGGGCCTGTCCATTTACAATGAGCAGTTCTTC. The full variable domain, completed using reference TRBV5-6 and TRBJ2-1, is DAGVTQSPTHLIKTRGQQVTLRCSPKSGHDTVSWYQQALGQGPQFIFQYYEEEERQRGNFPDRFSGHQFPNYSSELNVNALLLGDSALYLCASSPGKGLSIYNEQFFGPGTRLTVL.

This clonotype occurred a few times. The rearrangement joins TRBV13 to TRBJ2-7, with 10 nucleotides matching TRBD1. With V trimmed by 4 bases and J by 2 bases, 5 bases remained unmatched. This CDR3 comprises 15 residues. Per the germline V gene, CDR1 is PRHDT and CDR2 is FYEKMQ (reference sequence). CDR3 DNA sequence: TGTGCCAGCAGCTCAAGGGGACAGGGGCCCTACGAGCAGTACTTC. This gives the protein CASSSRGQGPYEQYF.

The rearrangement links TRBV15 to TRBJ2-5; TRBD2 might be the D (5 bases). The CDR3 loop spans 16 amino acids. CDR1 is LNHNV and CDR2 is YYDKDF in the germline V gene (reference sequence). V lost 0 bases and J 5 bases, leaving 16 bases between the germline ends. The CDR3 nucleotides read TGTGCCACCAGCAGAGATGAGTCGGCGGGCTCTGAGACCCAGTACTTC. It specifies CATSRDESAGSETQYF. The whole variable domain, remainder taken from reference TRBV15 and TRBJ2-5, is DAMVIQNPRYQVTQFGKPVTLSCSQTLNHNVMYWYQQKSSQAPKLLFHYYDKDFNNEADTPDNFQSRRPNTSFCFLDIRSPGLGDTAMYLCATSRDESAGSETQYFGPGTRLLVL.

This CDR3 is CASSPATGGYTDTQYF. The CDR3 region has the DNA TGTGCCAGCAGCCCTGCAACGGGGGGGTACACAGATACGCAGTATTTT. The chain employs TRBV4-2 and TRBJ2-3, with 8 bases that match TRBD2. The CDR3 runs to 16 residues. The germline V gene encodes CDR1 LGHNA and CDR2 YNFKEQ. J lost 2 bases, V lost 4 bases, and 8 bases had no gene match.

Only a few counts were recorded for this clonotype. This chain connects TRBV5-1 to TRBJ2-4, with D possibly being TRBD2 (5 bases). Germline assignment: CDR1 SGHRS and CDR2 YFSETQ. The CDR3 totals 16 residues. Trimming took off 4 bases at V and 2 bases at J, with 16 bases between the two ends. CDR3 in amino acids: CASSLDGPGTKNIQYF. CDR3 nucleotides: TGCGCCAGCAGCCTGGACGGACCGGGGACCAAAAACATTCAGTACTTC.

This clonotype showed up just once. The chain links TRBV29-1 to TRBJ1-1; D gene uncertain. This CDR3 spans 13 amino acids. Trimming cost V 1 base and J 10 bases, with 16 bases left between them. From germline, CDR1 is SQVTM and CDR2 ANQGSEA. This CDR3 reads CSVEGTLAEVAFF. Here the CDR3 DNA reads TGCAGCGTTGAAGGGACGCTCGCGGAAGTAGCTTTCTTT.

V is TRBV20-1 and J is TRBJ1-1; D not resolved. This CDR3 is 14 amino acids long. The V gene's germline CDR1 is DFQATT and CDR2 SNEGSKA (reference sequence). The V and J ends lost 6 bases and 4 bases respectively, with 18 bases between them. CDR3 DNA: TGCAGTGCGCGGGATACCGGGGAGGTCACTGAAGCTTTCTTT. Amino acid sequence: CSARDTGEVTEAFF.

This clonotype was detected a few times. The J gene is TRBJ2-3, the V gene TRBV27; 8 bases agree with TRBD2. From germline, CDR1 is MNHEY and CDR2 SMNVEV (reference sequence). The trim removed 4 bases at V and 6 bases at J, leaving 9 bases unmatched. CDR3 length: 15 residues. The CDR3 is CASSSAGVGEDTQYF. The CDR3, as DNA: TGTGCCAGCAGTTCAGCGGGAGTGGGGGAGGATACGCAGTATTTT.

This clonotype occurred a few times. The chain combines TRBV4-2 with TRBJ2-5; D unclear. CDR3 size: 16 residues. Trimming took 0 bases from V and 1 from J, leaving 12 bases between them. Per the germline V gene, CDR1 is LGHNA and CDR2 is YNFKEQ. CDR3 protein: CASSQDVRHSQETQYF. The CDR3 DNA reads TGTGCCAGCAGCCAAGACGTTAGACACTCCCAAGAGACCCAGTACTTC.